Listed below are T cell receptor beta chains from one sample, sequenced in a study of T cell repertoires in cytomegalovirus infection. No cognate antigen is known for these TCRs. MiXCR, run by TCRdb on the reads, gives a single entry per CDR3 protein. Found here are approximately 730,000 distinct CDR3 sequences, roughly 33% of them singletons; the top ten hold around a sixth. The specimen comprised cultured PBMCs, sampled from culture after CMV antigen stimulation. These receptors came from a human donor in good health (CMV status not recorded). Some clones in this sample may be carry-over from other donors' samples. CDR3s include the opening cysteine and the closing phenylalanine or tryptophan. A D gene is named only where the DNA matches it firmly. Part of the rows lack a size; the others show once, few, many or a class for expanded clones.

cdr3_length clone_size d_call j_call v_call cdr3_nt cdr3_aa
14 few NA TRBJ2-3 TRBV11-1 TGTGCCAGCAGCGAGCCCCTAAGGGCAGATACGCAGTATTTT CASSEPLRADTQYF
12 NA NA TRBJ2-7 TRBV29-1 TGCAGCGTTGAACGCGGGGATAAGGTGCAGTACTTC CSVERGDKVQYF
15 many NA TRBJ2-7 TRBV7-2 TGTGCCAGCAGCGACAAACGGGGATATGACTACGAGCAGTACTTC CASSDKRGYDYEQYF
18 NA TRBD2 TRBJ2-3 TRBV28 TGTGCCAGCAGTCTCTATCGACTAGCGGGGGGGCCATCAGATACGCAGTATTTT CASSLYRLAGGPSDTQYF
15 NA NA TRBJ2-1 TRBV18 TGTGCCAGCTCACTACGGACAGGAGGGGACAATGAGCAGTTCTTC CASSLRTGGDNEQFF
13 NA NA TRBJ2-5 TRBV7-8 TGTGCCAGCAGCCCGCCTACCCAAGAGACCCAGTACTTC CASSPPTQETQYF
17 many TRBD1 TRBJ2-3 TRBV7-2 TGTGCCAGCAGCTTCCATCCGACAGGGGGCGCCACAGATACGCAGTATTTT CASSFHPTGGATDTQYF
13 NA NA TRBJ2-7 TRBV28 TGTGCCAGCACGGGAGTGGGGGGTTACGAGCAGTACTTC CASTGVGGYEQYF
15 NA TRBD1 TRBJ1-2 TRBV19 TGTGCCAGTAGTATTTTGGACAGGGGGGGAGATGGCTACACCTTC CASSILDRGGDGYTF
15 NA TRBD2 TRBJ2-5 TRBV20-1 TGCAGTGCTAGTAGCGGGCACCTTTCTCAAGAGACCCAGTACTTC CSASSGHLSQETQYF
14 NA NA TRBJ2-2 TRBV20-1 TGCAGTGCTAGACCCACAGGAAACACCGGGGAGCTGTTTTTT CSARPTGNTGELFF
13 few TRBD2 TRBJ2-1 TRBV6-2/TRBV6-3 TGTGCCAGCAGTTACTCCCTAGCGGGAGCCCCGCTCTTC CASSYSLAGAPLF
15 NA NA TRBJ1-6 TRBV6-5 TGTGCCAGCAGTCGAGACGCGGGTACCGGGTCACCCCTCCACTTT CASSRDAGTGSPLHF
15 NA NA TRBJ2-7 TRBV7-2 TGTGCCAGCAGCTTAGAAACGAGAGGGTTATACGAGCAGTACTTC CASSLETRGLYEQYF
16 NA TRBD2 TRBJ2-1 TRBV12-3/TRBV12-4 TGTGCCAGCAGTTTCTCGCTAGCGGGGGGTTGGAATGAGCAGTTCTTC CASSFSLAGGWNEQFF
14 few NA TRBJ2-1 TRBV5-6 TGTGCCAGCAGCTTGTTAAGGAACTACAATGAGCAGTTCTTC CASSLLRNYNEQFF
15 NA NA TRBJ2-3 TRBV10-3 TGTGCCACCCGAAGGGGCCCCCAGCCGGAGGATACGCAGTATTTT CATRRGPQPEDTQYF
15 NA TRBD1 TRBJ1-2 TRBV7-9 TGTGCCAGCAGCCTTCGACAGGGGACCGACTATGGCTACACCTTC CASSLRQGTDYGYTF
14 NA NA TRBJ1-2 TRBV27 TGTGCCAGCAAGTCGATCGGTAGTAACTATGGCTACACCTTC CASKSIGSNYGYTF
14 many NA TRBJ2-1 TRBV20-1 TGCAGTGCTAACGGGGATGGGTACCACAATGAGCAGTTCTTC CSANGDGYHNEQFF
16 few TRBD1 TRBJ2-7 TRBV28 TGTGCCAGCAGTTCCCCAGCGGGGACAGGGGGTCCTAGAAATTCCTTC CASSSPAGTGGPRNSF
14 NA NA TRBJ1-5 TRBV19 TGTGCCAGTAGTAGGGATTATAGCAATCAGCCCCAGCATTTT CASSRDYSNQPQHF
15 many NA TRBJ2-5 TRBV7-2 TGTGCCAGCAGCTTAGTCCCCGCTCACCAAGAGACCCAGTACTTC CASSLVPAHQETQYF
13 few NA TRBJ2-3 TRBV7-9 TGTGCCAGCAGCTTAGCGAACAGCGATACGCAGTATTTT CASSLANSDTQYF
15 NA NA TRBJ2-1 TRBV9 TGTGCCAGCAGCCCGAGGGACTTCATCTACAATGAGCAGTTCTTC CASSPRDFIYNEQFF
14 few TRBD1 TRBJ2-7 TRBV7-8 TGTGCCAGCAGCTTAGAGGGACAGCCTTACGAGCAGTACTTC CASSLEGQPYEQYF
13 few NA TRBJ1-1 TRBV7-2 TGTGCCAGCAGCAAAATGGGGGGACCCCAAGCTTTCTTT CASSKMGGPQAFF
14 NA NA TRBJ2-1 TRBV20-1 TGCAGTGCTAAAGAACTAGGGCTATGGGGTGAGCAGTTCTTC CSAKELGLWGEQFF
13 NA NA TRBJ2-1 TRBV6-2/TRBV6-3 TGTGCCAGCAGACTTTCATGGACCAATGAGCAGTTCTTC CASRLSWTNEQFF